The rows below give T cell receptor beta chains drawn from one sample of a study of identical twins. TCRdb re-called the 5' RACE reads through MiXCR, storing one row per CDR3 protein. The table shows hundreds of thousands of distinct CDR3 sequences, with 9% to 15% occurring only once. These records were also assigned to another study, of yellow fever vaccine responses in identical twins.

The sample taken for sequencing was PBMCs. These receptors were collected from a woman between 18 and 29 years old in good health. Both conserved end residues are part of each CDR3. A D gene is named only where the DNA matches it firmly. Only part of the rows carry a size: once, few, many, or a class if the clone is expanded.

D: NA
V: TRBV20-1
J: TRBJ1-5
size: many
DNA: TGCAGTGCCCCGGCTACCGTTGGGCTTAATCAGCCCCAGCATTTT
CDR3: CSAPATVGLNQPQHF

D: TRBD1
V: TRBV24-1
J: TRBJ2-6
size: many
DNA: TGTGCCGCTGGAGGACAGGGAAAAGAATCTGGGGCCAACGTCCTGACTTTC
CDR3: CAAGGQGKESGANVLTF

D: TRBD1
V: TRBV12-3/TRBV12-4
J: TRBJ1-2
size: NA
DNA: TGTGCCAGCAGTTCGGGGACAGGGGATTCGTCCGGCTACACCTTC
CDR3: CASSSGTGDSSGYTF

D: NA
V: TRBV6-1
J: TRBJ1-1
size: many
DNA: TGTGCCAGCAGCGGGCAGATGAACACTGAAGCTTTCTTT
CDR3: CASSGQMNTEAFF

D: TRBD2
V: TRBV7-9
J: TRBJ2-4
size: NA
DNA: TGTGCCAGCAGCTCCCAGGGACTAGCGGGAGACTTTCAGTACTTC
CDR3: CASSSQGLAGDFQYF

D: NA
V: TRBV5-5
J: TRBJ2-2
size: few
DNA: TGTGCCAGCGGCCCGTCGGGAGACTTTTTCCAACCCACCGGGGAGCTGTTTTTT
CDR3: CASGPSGDFFQPTGELFF

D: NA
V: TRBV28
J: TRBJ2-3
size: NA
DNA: TGTGCCAGCAGTTCCGGACACCTCATCACAGATACGCAGTATTTT
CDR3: CASSSGHLITDTQYF

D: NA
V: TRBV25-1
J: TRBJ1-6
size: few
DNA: TGTGCCAGCAGTGAAGCTCTGGGGTTGAATTCACCCCTCCACTTT
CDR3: CASSEALGLNSPLHF

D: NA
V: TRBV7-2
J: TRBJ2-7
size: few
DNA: TGTGCCAGCAGCTTAGCGCTTATGTCCTACGAGCAGTACTTC
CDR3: CASSLALMSYEQYF

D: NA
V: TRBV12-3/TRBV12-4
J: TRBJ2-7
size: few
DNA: TGTGCCAGCAGTTTACGGGGGAGGACTACCTACGAGCAGTACTTC
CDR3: CASSLRGRTTYEQYF

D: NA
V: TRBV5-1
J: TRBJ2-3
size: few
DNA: TGCGCCAGCAGGAGGAGGTTTACGCAGTATTTT
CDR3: CASRRRFTQYF

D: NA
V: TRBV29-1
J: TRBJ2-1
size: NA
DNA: TGCAGCGTTGAAACAGGACTCAGGGTGCACAATGAGCAGTTCTTC
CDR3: CSVETGLRVHNEQFF

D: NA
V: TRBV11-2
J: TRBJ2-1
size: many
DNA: TGTGCCAGCAGCCCCCCATCAGATTCCTACAATGAGCAGTTCTTC
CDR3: CASSPPSDSYNEQFF

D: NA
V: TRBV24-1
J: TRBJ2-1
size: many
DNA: TGTGCCACCACAGGGGATTCCTACAATGAGCAGTTCTTC
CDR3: CATTGDSYNEQFF

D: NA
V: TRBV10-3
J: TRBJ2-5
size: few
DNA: TGTGCCACCAAGGGACACCAAGAGACCCAGTACTTC
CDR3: CATKGHQETQYF

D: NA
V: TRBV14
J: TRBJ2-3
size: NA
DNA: TGTGCCAGCAGCTCACGGGGCTGGGGCACAGATACGCAGTATTTT
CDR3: CASSSRGWGTDTQYF

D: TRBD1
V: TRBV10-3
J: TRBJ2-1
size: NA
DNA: TGTGCCATCAAAGCCGGGACAGGGGTCTACAATGAGCAGTTCTTC
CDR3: CAIKAGTGVYNEQFF

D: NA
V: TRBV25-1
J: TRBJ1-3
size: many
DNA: TGTGCCAGCAGTGTACAGGGTTTCGGAAACACCATATATTTT
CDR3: CASSVQGFGNTIYF

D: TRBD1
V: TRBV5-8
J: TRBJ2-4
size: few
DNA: TGTGCCAGCAGCCAAGACAGGGGTTCCAAAAACATTCAGTACTTC
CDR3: CASSQDRGSKNIQYF

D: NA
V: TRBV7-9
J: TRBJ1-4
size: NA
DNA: TGTGCCAGCAGCTTAGATACCTCCAATGAAAAACTGTTTTTT
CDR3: CASSLDTSNEKLFF

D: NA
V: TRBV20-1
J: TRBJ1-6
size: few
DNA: TGCAGTGCCAGACCACCCCACAGGGTAGGGAGGAATTCACCCCTCCACTTT
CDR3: CSARPPHRVGRNSPLHF

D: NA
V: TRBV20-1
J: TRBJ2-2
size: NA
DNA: TGCAGTGCTGCTCTAACTGGACTTTCCGGGTCCGGGGAGCTGTTTTTT
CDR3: CSAALTGLSGSGELFF

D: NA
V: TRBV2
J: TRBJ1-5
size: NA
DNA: TGTGCCAGCAGCGAATCTGGCTGGGTACAGCCCCAGCATTTT
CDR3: CASSESGWVQPQHF

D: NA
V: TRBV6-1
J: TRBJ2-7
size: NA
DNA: TGTGCCAGCAGCTTGCCCCGCCTGAGCGCCGACGAGCAGTACTTC
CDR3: CASSLPRLSADEQYF

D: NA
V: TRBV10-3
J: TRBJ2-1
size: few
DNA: TGTGCCATCAGTGCAGCTAGTTCCCGGGGGAATGAGCAGTTCTTC
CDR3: CAISAASSRGNEQFF

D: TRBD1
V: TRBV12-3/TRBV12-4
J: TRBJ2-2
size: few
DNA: TGTGCCAGCAGGGAGACAGGGTCGACCGGGGAGCTGTTTTTT
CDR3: CASRETGSTGELFF

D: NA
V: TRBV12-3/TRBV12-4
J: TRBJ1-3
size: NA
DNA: TGTGCCAGCGGGGGACGGGGCTGGGACACCATATATTTT
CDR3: CASGGRGWDTIYF

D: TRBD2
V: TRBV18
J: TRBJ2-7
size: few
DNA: TGTGCCAGCTCACCCGGACTAGCGGGAATAAGGGATTCCTACGAGCAGTACTTC
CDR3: CASSPGLAGIRDSYEQYF

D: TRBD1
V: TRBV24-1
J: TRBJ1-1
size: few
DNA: TGTGCCACTACACAGGGGTTTAACACTGAAGCTTTCTTT
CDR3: CATTQGFNTEAFF

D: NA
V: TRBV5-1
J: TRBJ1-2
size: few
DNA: TGCGCCAGCAGCTTGTCTTGGGGAAAGGGCTATGGCTACACCTTC
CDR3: CASSLSWGKGYGYTF

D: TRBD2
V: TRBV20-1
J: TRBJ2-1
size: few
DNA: TGCAGTGCTTGGGCCCTAGCGGCAGGGTTACCGAGCTCCTACAATGAGCAGTTCTTC
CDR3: CSAWALAAGLPSSYNEQFF

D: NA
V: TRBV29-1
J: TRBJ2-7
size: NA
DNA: TGCAGCGTTGGATGGGGTTCAAGGGAGCAGTACTTC
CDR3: CSVGWGSREQYF

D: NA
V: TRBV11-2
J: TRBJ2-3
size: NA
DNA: TGTGCCAGCAGCTTAGGGGGGATTATTCTCACAGATACGCAGTATTTT
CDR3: CASSLGGIILTDTQYF

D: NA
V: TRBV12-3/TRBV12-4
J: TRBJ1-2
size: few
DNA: TGTGCCAGCAGTTTTTCACAGTATGGCTACACCTTC
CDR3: CASSFSQYGYTF

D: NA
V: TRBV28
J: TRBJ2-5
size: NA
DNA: TGTGCCAGCAGAATAGACCCCGGGTCATGGGAGACCCAGTACTTC
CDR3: CASRIDPGSWETQYF

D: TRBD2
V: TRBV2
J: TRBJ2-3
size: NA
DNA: TGTGCCAGCAGTGAACTAGCGGGACTCAGCACAGATACGCAGTATTTT
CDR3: CASSELAGLSTDTQYF

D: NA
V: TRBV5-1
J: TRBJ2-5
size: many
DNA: TGTGCCAGCAGTTTGAACTATCAAGAGACCCAGTACTTC
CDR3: CASSLNYQETQYF

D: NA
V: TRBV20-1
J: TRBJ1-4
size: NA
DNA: TGCAGCCCTAGGGGTGGCGGCGAGGAAAAACTGTTTTTT
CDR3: CSPRGGGEEKLFF